The 14 T cell receptor beta chains presented below share a single source sample, sequenced in a study of naive and memory T cell subsets. Two oligonucleotides, mixed equimolar, formed the beta constant-region primer covering TRBC1 and TRBC2. One entry per CDR3 protein, called by TCRdb with MiXCR from the UMI-ligation and nested PCR reads. The sample has 65,000 to 85,000 distinct CDR3 sequences, roughly 13% seen once. The sample was central memory CD4+ T cells from blood. The receptors come from a human donor in good health.

This rearrangement joins TRBV12-3 or TRBV12-4 to TRBJ2-7; D gene ambiguous. Trimming left V 3 bases short and J 10 bases short, with 10 bases between. The CDR3 length is 11 residues. As DNA, the CDR3 is TGTGCCAGCAGTTTCGGATTCGGTCAGTACTTC. This gives the protein CASSFGFGQYF.

About this clonotype itself: A junction boundary mismatches the germline segment, possibly from a read error. The rearrangement uses TRBV20-1 and TRBJ1-5; D perhaps matches TRBD1 (6 bases). This CDR3 is built from 15 residues. The germline V gene has CDR1 DFQATT and CDR2 SNEGSKA (reference sequence). This chain's CDR3 is CGARDRRQVNQPQHF. In DNA form, the CDR3 reads TGCGGTGCTAGAGATCGTAGACAGGTCAATCAGCCCCAGCATTTT.

The chain uses TRBV19 and TRBJ2-2; 11 bases line up with TRBD2. This CDR3 region has 16 residues. Germline V gives CDR1 LNHDA, CDR2 SQIVND (reference sequence). The junction had 5 bases not matched to a gene; V was cut back by 3 bases and J by 5 bases. In DNA form, the CDR3 reads TGTGCCAGTAGTATCTTTGGGACTAGCGGTACCGGGGAGCTGTTTTTT. It codes for CASSIFGTSGTGELFF.

The chain uses TRBV28 and TRBJ1-1; 10 bases are shared with TRBD1. Trimming cost V 5 bases and J 11 bases; bases outside gene matches: 11. This CDR3 contains 14 residues. Germline CDR1 and CDR2: MDHEN and SYDVKM. CDR3 DNA sequence: TGTGCCAGCAGTAGGACAGGGGGGGCCCGTCCGGCTTTCTTT. Its protein is CASSRTGGARPAFF.

This clonotype was counted many times. V gene TRBV4-2 combines with J gene TRBJ2-3; TRBD2 aligns across 9 bases. The CDR3 runs to 17 residues. Unmatched junction bases numbered 6, after V lost 0 bases and J lost 2 bases. Germline V CDR1 and CDR2: LGHNA, YNFKEQ. CDR3: CASSQDPLAGYTDTQYF. Here the CDR3 DNA reads TGTGCCAGCAGCCAAGATCCCCTAGCGGGGTACACAGATACGCAGTATTTT.

This clonotype has only a few counts. The chain joins TRBV12-3 or TRBV12-4 to TRBJ1-2; 10 nucleotides line up with TRBD1. V shed 3 bases and J 3 bases; nucleotides not matched to a gene: 4. There are 15 residues in the CDR3. CDR3 nucleotides: TGTGCCAGCAGTTTGGACAGGGGGACCCACTATGGCTACACCTTC. Protein product: CASSLDRGTHYGYTF.

This clonotype was seen ten or more times. V and J are TRBV6-5 and TRBJ2-7, with 11 bases matching TRBD2. Germline V gene lookup returns CDR1 MNHEY and CDR2 SVGAGI. The length of the CDR3 is 15 residues. The V segment lost 4 bases and the J segment 0 bases; nucleotides outside the gene matches: 2. CDR3 DNA sequence: TGTGCCAGCAGTTTACTAGCGGGAGACTCCTACGAGCAGTACTTC. It is translated as CASSLLAGDSYEQYF.

A few counts support this clonotype. The chain uses TRBV6-2 or TRBV6-3 and TRBJ2-1; 8 bases are shared with TRBD2. The germline V gene encodes CDR1 MNHEY and CDR2 SVGEGT. There are 14 residues in the CDR3. The V segment lost 2 bases and the J segment 9 bases; nucleotides outside the gene matches: 6. The CDR3 is CASSYTGTRGEQFF. DNA for the CDR3: TGTGCCAGCAGTTACACCGGGACTAGGGGTGAGCAGTTCTTC.

In its sample, this clonotype was seen many times. The chain joins TRBV29-1 to TRBJ2-3; maybe TRBD2 (5 bases). The germline V and J ends were trimmed by 3 bases and 3 bases, with 7 bases remaining between them. The CDR3 is 12 amino acids. The germline V gene has CDR1 SQVTM and CDR2 ANQGSEA. The DNA of the CDR3 is TGCAGCGTTGATGAGGGAACAGATACGCAGTATTTT. It codes for CSVDEGTDTQYF.

This clonotype was picked up many times. The V call is TRBV28, the J call TRBJ1-4; 11 nucleotides agree with TRBD1. The CDR3 has 14 amino acids. CDR1 is MDHEN, CDR2 SYDVKM, per germline. Trimming at V came to 3 bases and at J to 10 bases, leaving 4 bases not matched to a gene. CDR3 nucleotides: TGTGCCAGCAGTTTGGGACAGGGGGATCGAAAACTGTTTTTT. It is translated as CASSLGQGDRKLFF.

The chain couples TRBV5-1 to TRBJ1-1; 7 bases are a match to TRBD1. The length of the CDR3 is 13 residues. Germline loops: CDR1 SGHRS, CDR2 YFSETQ. After removal of 1 base from V and 7 bases from J, the junction contained 4 bases not matched to a gene. CDR3 coding DNA: TGCGCCAGCAGCTTGCCCGGGACAGATGAAGCTTTCTTT. As protein: CASSLPGTDEAFF.

There are a few counts of this clonotype. The rearrangement uses TRBV7-2 and TRBJ2-7; D unclear. Germline V lookup: CDR1 SGHTA, CDR2 FQGNSA. V shed 3 bases and J shed 0 bases, with 9 bases lying between them. This CDR3 has 14 amino acids. CDR3 DNA: TGTGCCAGCAGCTTGGATCTCCTCTCCTACGAGCAGTACTTC. Its protein product is CASSLDLLSYEQYF.

This clonotype was counted many times. J is TRBJ1-1 and V is TRBV29-1; no clear D gene. The V gene's germline CDR1 is SQVTM and CDR2 ANQGSEA. The CDR3 sequence is 13 residues long. V was cut by 4 bases and J by 1 base, with 10 bases left in between. The CDR3, as DNA: TGCAGCGTTGTCCGAGGGAAGAACACTGAAGCTTTCTTT. Protein sequence: CSVVRGKNTEAFF.

This clonotype was counted ten times or more. CDR3 DNA sequence: TGCAGTGCCTCCCTCCCAGGGGGCAATCAGCCCCAGCATTTT. This sequence encodes CSASLPGGNQPQHF. The chain has TRBV20-1 and TRBJ1-5; possibly TRBD1 for D (6 bases). Germline lookup yields CDR1 DFQATT and CDR2 SNEGSKA (reference sequence). Trimming left V 6 bases short and J 2 bases short, with 14 bases between. The CDR3 consists of 14 residues.